This TCR beta chain was identified during a study of vaccination effects on CD4 cells after COVID-19. Across the study: Samples gathered post-vaccine arrived a median of 72 days past the second dose.

The data were produced by immunoSEQ multiplex PCR, yet TCRdb's version contains in-frame clones alone and is incomplete. The sample includes some 70,000 clones, about 80% seen only once; the top ten take more than 1%. After expansion with viral peptide pools in the ViraFEST assay, antigen-specific CD4+ T cells were sequenced. Once cultured for 10 days, the cells underwent separation to obtain CD4+ T cells. All participants had two doses of either the BNT162b2 or mRNA-1273 vaccine. In regard to this clone: As yet, its antigen is unknown.

V lost 5 bases and J lost 6, with 12 bases in between. The germline V gene has CDR1 SGHTA and CDR2 FQGNSA. The CDR3 totals 13 residues. This specimen was CD4+ T cells from PBMCs cultured with HCoV-229E spike peptides, taken after COVID-19 vaccination. This TCR was sampled from a human donor who received a COVID-19 vaccine. The rearrangement uses TRBV7-2 and TRBJ2-3; no firm D call. CDR3 nucleotide sequence: TGTGCCAGCAGCGTAGAGTCTAGTGATACGCAGTATTTT. It is translated as CASSVESSDTQYF.